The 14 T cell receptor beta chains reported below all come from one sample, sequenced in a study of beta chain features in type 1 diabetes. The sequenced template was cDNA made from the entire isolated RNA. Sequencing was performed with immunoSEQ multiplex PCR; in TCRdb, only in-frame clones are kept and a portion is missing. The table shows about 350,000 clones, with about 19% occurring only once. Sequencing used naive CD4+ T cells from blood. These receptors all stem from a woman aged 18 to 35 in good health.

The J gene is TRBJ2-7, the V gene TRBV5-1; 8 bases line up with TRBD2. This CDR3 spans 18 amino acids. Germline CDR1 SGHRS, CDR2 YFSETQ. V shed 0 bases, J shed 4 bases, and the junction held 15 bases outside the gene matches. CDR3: CASSLVEGRAGDRYEQYF. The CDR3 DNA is TGCGCCAGCAGCTTGGTGGAGGGCAGAGCGGGAGACAGGTACGAGCAGTACTTC.

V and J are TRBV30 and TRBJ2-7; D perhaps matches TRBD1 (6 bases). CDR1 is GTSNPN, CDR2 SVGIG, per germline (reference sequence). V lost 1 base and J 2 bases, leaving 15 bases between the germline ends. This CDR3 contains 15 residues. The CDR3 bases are TGTGCCTGGAGTGAAGCGGCAGGGGTACCCTACGAGCAGTACTTC. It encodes CAWSEAAGVPYEQYF.

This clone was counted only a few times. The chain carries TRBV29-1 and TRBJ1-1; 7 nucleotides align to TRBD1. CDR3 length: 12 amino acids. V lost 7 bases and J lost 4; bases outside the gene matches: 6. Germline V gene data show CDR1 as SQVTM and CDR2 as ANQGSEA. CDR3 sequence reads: CSADRAPTEAFF. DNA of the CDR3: TGCAGCGCAGACAGGGCTCCCACTGAAGCTTTCTTT.

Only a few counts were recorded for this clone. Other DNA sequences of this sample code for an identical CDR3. CDR3 amino acids: CASSLQGNYGYTF. The CDR3 DNA sequence: TGTGCCAGCAGTCTACAGGGGAACTATGGCTACACCTTC. The rearrangement uses TRBV6-5 and TRBJ1-2, with 7 bases matching TRBD1. CDR3 length: 13 residues. CDR1 and CDR2 (germline): MNHEY, SVGAGI. The J segment lost 2 bases and the V segment lost 5 bases, leaving 2 bases of the junction unmatched.

The CDR3 DNA follows: TGTGCCAGCAGCTTGAACGGGAACACCGGGGAGCTGTTTTTT. This sequence encodes CASSLNGNTGELFF. The chain couples TRBV11-2 to TRBJ2-2; D call uncertain. The CDR3 contains 14 residues. With 3 bases removed from V and 1 base from J, the gap between germline ends came to 6 bases. Germline CDR1 SGHAT, CDR2 FQNNGV.

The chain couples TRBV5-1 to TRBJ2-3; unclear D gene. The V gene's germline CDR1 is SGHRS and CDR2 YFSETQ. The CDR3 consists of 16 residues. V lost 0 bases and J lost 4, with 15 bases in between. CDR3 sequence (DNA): TGCGCCAGCAGCTTGGCTCTCGGTAATCCGGCAGATACGCAGTATTTT. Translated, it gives CASSLALGNPADTQYF.

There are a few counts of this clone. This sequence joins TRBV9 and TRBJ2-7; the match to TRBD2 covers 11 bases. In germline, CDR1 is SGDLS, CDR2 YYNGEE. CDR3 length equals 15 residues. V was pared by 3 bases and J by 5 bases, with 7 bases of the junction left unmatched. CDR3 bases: TGTGCCAGCAGCGCCCGACTAGCGGGGTTCCACGAGCAGTACTTC. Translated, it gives CASSARLAGFHEQYF.

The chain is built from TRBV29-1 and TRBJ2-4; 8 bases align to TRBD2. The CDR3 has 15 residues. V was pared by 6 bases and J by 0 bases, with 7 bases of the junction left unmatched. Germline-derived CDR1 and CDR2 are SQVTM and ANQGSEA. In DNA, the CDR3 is TGCAGCGTCCGGGAGGGGGTTCTAGCCAAAAACATTCAGTACTTC. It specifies CSVREGVLAKNIQYF.

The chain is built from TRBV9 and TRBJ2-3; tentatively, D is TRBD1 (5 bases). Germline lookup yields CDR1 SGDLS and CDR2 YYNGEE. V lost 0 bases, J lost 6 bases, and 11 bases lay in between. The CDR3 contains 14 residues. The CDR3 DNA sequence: TGTGCCAGCAGCGTAGCTACAAAGGGGGATACGCAGTATTTT. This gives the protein CASSVATKGDTQYF.

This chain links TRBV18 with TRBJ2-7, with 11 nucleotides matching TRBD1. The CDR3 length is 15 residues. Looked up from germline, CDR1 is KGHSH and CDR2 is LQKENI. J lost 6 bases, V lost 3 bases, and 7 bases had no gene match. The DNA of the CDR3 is TGTGCCAGCTCACCCGGAGGGGACAGGGGGTCCGAGCAGTACTTC. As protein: CASSPGGDRGSEQYF.

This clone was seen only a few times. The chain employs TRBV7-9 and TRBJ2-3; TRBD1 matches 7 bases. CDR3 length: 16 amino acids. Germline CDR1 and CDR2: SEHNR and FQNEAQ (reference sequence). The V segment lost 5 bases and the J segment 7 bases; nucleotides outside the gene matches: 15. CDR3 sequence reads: CASSPLTRGGRNTQYF. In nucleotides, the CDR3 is TGTGCCAGCAGCCCCTTAACGCGAGGGGGCAGGAATACGCAGTATTTT.

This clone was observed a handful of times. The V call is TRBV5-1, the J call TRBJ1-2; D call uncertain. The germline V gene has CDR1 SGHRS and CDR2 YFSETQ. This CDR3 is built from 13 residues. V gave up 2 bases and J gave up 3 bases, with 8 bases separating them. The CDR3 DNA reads TGCGCCAGCAGCTTTGGCAGCGACTATGGCTACACCTTC. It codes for CASSFGSDYGYTF.

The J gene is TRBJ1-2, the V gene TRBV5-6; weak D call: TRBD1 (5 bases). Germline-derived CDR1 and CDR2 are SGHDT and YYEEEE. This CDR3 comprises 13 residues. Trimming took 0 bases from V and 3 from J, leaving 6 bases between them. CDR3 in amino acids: CASSLGGDYGYTF. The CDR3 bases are TGTGCCAGCAGCTTGGGGGGCGACTATGGCTACACCTTC.

As DNA, the CDR3 is TGTGCCAGCAGCCAGACTAGCGGGAATAAGGTTGAGCAGTTCTTC. Amino acids: CASSQTSGNKVEQFF. The chain employs TRBV7-9 and TRBJ2-1; the match to TRBD2 covers 11 bases. J was trimmed by 9 bases and V by 5 bases; bases with no gene match: 9. Germline CDR1 and CDR2: SEHNR and FQNEAQ (reference sequence). The CDR3 is 15 residues long.